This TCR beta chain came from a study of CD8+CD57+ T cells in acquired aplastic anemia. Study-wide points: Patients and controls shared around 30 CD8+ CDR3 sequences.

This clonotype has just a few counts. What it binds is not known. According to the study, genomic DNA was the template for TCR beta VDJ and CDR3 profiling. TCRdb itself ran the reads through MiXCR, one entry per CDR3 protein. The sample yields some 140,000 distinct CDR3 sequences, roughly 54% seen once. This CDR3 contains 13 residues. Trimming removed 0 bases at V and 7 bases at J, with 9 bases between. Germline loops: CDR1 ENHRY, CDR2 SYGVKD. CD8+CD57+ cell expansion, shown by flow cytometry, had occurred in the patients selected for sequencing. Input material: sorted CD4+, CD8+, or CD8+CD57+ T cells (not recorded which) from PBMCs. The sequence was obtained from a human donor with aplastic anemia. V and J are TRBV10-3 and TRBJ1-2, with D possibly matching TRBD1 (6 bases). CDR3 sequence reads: CAISESGGRGYTF. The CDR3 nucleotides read TGTGCCATCAGTGAGTCAGGGGGGCGTGGCTACACCTTC.